This T cell receptor (beta chain) emerged from a study of blood T cell repertoires in COVID-19. About the research overall: Sources were T cells, B-cell-depleted T cells, or PBMCs; the material itself was cDNA or gDNA.

The CDR3 extends over 15 amino acids. V dropped 4 bases and J dropped 6; count of bases not matched to a gene: 3. CDR1 is SGHTA, CDR2 FQGNSA, per germline. The data were produced by immunoSEQ multiplex PCR, yet TCRdb's version contains in-frame clones alone and is incomplete. This sample yields approximately 80,000 clones, of which approximately 85% are seen a single time; over 35% belongs to the top ten. The chain has TRBV7-2 and TRBJ2-2; TRBD2 aligns across 12 bases. The sample was peripheral blood. The TCR sequence derives from a human donor in a cohort sampled during active COVID-19. The CDR3 nucleotides are TGTGCCAGCAGCTCCCGACTAGCGGGAGCCGGGGAGCTGTTTTTT. The encoded protein is CASSSRLAGAGELFF.